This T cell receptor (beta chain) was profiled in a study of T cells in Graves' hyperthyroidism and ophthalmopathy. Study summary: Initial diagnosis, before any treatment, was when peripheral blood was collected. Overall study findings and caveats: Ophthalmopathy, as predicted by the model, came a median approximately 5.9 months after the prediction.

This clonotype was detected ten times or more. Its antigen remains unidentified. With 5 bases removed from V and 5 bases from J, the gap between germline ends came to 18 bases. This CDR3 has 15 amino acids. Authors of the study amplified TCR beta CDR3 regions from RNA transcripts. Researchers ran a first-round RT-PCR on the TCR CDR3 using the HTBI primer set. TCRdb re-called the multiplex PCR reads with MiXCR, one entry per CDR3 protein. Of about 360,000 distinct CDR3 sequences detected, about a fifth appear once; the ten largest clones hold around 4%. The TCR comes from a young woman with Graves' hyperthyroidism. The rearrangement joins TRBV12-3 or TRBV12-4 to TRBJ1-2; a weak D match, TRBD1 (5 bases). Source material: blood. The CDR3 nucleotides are TGTGCCAGCAGTCCTCGCAGGGTCTTGCGGTATGGCTACACCTTC. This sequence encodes CASSPRRVLRYGYTF.